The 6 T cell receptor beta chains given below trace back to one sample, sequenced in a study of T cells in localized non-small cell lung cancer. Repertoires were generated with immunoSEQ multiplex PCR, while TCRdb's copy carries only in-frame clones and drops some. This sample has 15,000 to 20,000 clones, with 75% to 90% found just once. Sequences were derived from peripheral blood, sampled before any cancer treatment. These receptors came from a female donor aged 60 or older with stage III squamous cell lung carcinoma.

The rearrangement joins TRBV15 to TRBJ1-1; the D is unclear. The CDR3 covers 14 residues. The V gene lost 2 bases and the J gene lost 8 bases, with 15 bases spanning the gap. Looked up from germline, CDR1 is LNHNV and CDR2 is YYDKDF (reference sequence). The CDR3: CATSRSIVPREAFF. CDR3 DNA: TGTGCCACCAGCAGATCAATTGTGCCCAGGGAAGCTTTCTTT.

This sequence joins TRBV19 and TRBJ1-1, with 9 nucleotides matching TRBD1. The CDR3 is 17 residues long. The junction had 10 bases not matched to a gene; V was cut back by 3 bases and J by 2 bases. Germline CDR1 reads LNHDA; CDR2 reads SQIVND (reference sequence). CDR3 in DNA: TGTGCCAGTAGTATCCCACCCTCGGACAGGGGAAACACTGAAGCTTTCTTT. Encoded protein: CASSIPPSDRGNTEAFF.

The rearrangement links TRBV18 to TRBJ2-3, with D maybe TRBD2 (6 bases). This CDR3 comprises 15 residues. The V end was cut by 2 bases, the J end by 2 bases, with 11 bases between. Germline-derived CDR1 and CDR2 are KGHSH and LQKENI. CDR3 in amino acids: CASSPFSGNTDTQYF. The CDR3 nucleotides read TGTGCCAGCTCACCATTTAGCGGAAACACAGATACGCAGTATTTT.

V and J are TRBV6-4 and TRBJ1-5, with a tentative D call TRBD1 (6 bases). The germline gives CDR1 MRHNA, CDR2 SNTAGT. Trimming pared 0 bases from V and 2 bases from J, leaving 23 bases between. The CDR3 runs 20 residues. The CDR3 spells CASSDSGEARGRGGNQPQHF. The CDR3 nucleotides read TGTGCCAGCAGTGACTCGGGGGAGGCAAGGGGCAGGGGAGGCAATCAGCCCCAGCATTTT.

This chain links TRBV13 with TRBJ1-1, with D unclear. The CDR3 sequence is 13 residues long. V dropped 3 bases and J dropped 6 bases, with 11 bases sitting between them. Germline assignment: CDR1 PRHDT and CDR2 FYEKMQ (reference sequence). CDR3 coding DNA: TGTGCCAGCAGCTTTTCCGGGGTGGCTGAAGCTTTCTTT. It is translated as CASSFSGVAEAFF.

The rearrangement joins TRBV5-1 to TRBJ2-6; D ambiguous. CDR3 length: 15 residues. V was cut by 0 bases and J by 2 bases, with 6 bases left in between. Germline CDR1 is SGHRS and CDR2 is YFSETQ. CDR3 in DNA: TGCGCCAGCAGCTTGGCAGTTCCTGGGGCCAACGTCCTGACTTTC. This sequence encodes CASSLAVPGANVLTF.